What follows describes a single T cell receptor (beta chain). This sample is part of a study of cytomegalovirus exposure and HLA in healthy donors. The PCR had 60 Vbeta and 13 Jbeta primers. TCRdb's table, derived via immunoSEQ multiplex PCR, lists solely in-frame clones and lacks some. The data hold about 160,000 clones, with around 80% observed a single time. This CDR3 has 15 residues. V was pared by 2 bases and J by 2 bases, with 6 bases of the junction left unmatched. CDR1 is SGHRS, CDR2 YFSETQ, per germline. The sequence was collected from a male donor in good health and CMV-seropositive. This chain uses TRBV5-1 with TRBJ2-7; 8 bases match TRBD1. Sequenced: PBMCs. Written as DNA, the CDR3 is TGCGCCAGCAGCTTAAGTGGGACAGGACCCTACGAGCAGTACTTC. It encodes CASSLSGTGPYEQYF.